These 6 T cell receptor beta chains were sequenced from one sample in a study of blood T cell repertoires in COVID-19. Using immunoSEQ multiplex PCR, the repertoire was profiled, and TCRdb retains in-frame clones only, with some absent. Among about 60,000 clones listed, roughly three quarters were seen once. Sequenced sample: peripheral blood. Receptors were obtained from a woman older than 75 with acute or convalescent COVID-19.

The gene calls are TRBV7-2 and TRBJ1-5, with D hard to call. The CDR3 consists of 14 residues. CDR1 SGHTA and CDR2 FQGNSA come from the germline V gene. Deletions cut 11 bases from V and 4 bases from J, with 18 bases between. The chain's CDR3 is CASELGVGNQPQHF. Written as DNA, the CDR3 is TGTGCCTCCGAGCTCGGGGTAGGGAATCAGCCCCAGCATTTT. The whole variable domain, remainder taken from reference TRBV7-2 and TRBJ1-5, is GAGVSQSPSNKVTEKGKDVELRCDPISGHTALYWYRQSLGQGLEFLIYFQGNSAPDKSGLPSDRFSAERTGGSVSTLTIQRTQQEDSAVYLCASELGVGNQPQHFGDGTRLSIL.

V and J are TRBV5-4 and TRBJ1-2, with D possibly matching TRBD1 (6 bases). Trimming left V 3 bases short and J 1 base short, with 16 bases between. The CDR3 loop spans 16 amino acids. Germline V CDR1 and CDR2: SGHNT, YYREEE (reference sequence). CDR3 in amino acids: CASSSDSGGGNYGYTF. Here the CDR3 DNA reads TGTGCCAGCAGCTCGGATTCGGGAGGGGGTAACTATGGCTACACCTTC.

This clone was found a few times. This chain joins TRBV2 and TRBJ1-4; TRBD1 might be the D (5 bases). V was cut by 2 bases and J by 8 bases, with 12 bases left in between. This CDR3 is built from 14 residues. The germline V gene encodes CDR1 SNHLY and CDR2 FYNNEI. CDR3 amino acids: CASSERRGGEKLFF. CDR3 DNA sequence: TGTGCCAGCAGTGAACGGCGCGGGGGAGAAAAACTGTTTTTT.

The chain has TRBV7-9 and TRBJ2-7, with TRBD1 identical over 9 bases. The CDR3 totals 15 residues. The germline V gene has CDR1 SEHNR and CDR2 FQNEAQ (reference sequence). The ends lost 1 base at V and 6 bases at J; junction bases unmatched: 7. Written as DNA, the CDR3 is TGTGCCAGCAGCTTAGGTCAGGGACAGGGAGGCGAGCAGTACTTC. It translates to CASSLGQGQGGEQYF.

This sequence joins TRBV19 and TRBJ2-4; 7 bases align to TRBD1. V lost 11 bases and J lost 1; bases outside the gene matches: 5. CDR3 length equals 13 residues. Germline CDR1 reads LNHDA; CDR2 reads SQIVND (reference sequence). CDR3 region: CALQGLAKNIQYF. CDR3 coding DNA: TGTGCCCTACAGGGGTTGGCCAAAAACATTCAGTACTTC.

This clone came up a few times. Germline is not matched at one junction end, which may reflect a read error. This rearrangement joins TRBV4-1 to TRBJ1-4; unclear D gene. Germline CDR1 reads MGHRA; CDR2 reads YSYEKL. The CDR3 length is 14 residues. Written as DNA, the CDR3 is TGCGCCAGCAGCCAAGATCCCCAGTCCGAAAACCTGTTTTTT. It specifies CASSQDPQSENLFF.